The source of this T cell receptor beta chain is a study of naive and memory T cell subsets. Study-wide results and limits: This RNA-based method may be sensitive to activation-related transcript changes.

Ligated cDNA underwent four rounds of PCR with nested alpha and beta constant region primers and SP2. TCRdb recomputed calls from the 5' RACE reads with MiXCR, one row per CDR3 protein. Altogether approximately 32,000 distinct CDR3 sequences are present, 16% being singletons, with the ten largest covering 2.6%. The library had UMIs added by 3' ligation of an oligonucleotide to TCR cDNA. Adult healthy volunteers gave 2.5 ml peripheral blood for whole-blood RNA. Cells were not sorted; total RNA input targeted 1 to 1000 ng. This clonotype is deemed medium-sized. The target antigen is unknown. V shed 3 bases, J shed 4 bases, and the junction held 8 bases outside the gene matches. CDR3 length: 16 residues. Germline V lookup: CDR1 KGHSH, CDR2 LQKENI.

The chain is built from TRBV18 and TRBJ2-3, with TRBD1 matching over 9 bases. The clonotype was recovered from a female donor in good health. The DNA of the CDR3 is TGTGCCAGCTCACCGAGGACAGGGGCGCTCGCAGATACGCAGTATTTT. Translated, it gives CASSPRTGALADTQYF. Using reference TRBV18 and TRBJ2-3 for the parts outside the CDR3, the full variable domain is NAGVMQNPRHLVRRRGQEARLRCSPMKGHSHVYWYRQLPEEGLKFMVYLQKENIIDESGMPKERFSAEFPKEGPSILRIQQVVRGDSAAYFCASSPRTGALADTQYFGPGTRLTVL.